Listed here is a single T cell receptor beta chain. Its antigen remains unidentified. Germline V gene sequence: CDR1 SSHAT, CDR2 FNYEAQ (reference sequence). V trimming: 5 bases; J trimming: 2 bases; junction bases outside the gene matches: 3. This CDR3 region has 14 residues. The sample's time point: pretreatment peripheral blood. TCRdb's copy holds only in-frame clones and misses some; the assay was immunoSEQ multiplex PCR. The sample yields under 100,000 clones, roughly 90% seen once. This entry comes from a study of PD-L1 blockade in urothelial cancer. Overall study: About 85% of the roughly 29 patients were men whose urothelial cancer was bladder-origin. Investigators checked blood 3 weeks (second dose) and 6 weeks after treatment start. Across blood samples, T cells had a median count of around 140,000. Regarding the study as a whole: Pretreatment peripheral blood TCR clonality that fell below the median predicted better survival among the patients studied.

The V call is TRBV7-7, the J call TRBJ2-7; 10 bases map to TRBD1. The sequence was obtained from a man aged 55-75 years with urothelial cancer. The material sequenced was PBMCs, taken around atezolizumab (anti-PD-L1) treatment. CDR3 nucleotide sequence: TGTGCCAGCAGCCCCGGACAGGGGGCCTACGAGCAGTACTTC. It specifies CASSPGQGAYEQYF.